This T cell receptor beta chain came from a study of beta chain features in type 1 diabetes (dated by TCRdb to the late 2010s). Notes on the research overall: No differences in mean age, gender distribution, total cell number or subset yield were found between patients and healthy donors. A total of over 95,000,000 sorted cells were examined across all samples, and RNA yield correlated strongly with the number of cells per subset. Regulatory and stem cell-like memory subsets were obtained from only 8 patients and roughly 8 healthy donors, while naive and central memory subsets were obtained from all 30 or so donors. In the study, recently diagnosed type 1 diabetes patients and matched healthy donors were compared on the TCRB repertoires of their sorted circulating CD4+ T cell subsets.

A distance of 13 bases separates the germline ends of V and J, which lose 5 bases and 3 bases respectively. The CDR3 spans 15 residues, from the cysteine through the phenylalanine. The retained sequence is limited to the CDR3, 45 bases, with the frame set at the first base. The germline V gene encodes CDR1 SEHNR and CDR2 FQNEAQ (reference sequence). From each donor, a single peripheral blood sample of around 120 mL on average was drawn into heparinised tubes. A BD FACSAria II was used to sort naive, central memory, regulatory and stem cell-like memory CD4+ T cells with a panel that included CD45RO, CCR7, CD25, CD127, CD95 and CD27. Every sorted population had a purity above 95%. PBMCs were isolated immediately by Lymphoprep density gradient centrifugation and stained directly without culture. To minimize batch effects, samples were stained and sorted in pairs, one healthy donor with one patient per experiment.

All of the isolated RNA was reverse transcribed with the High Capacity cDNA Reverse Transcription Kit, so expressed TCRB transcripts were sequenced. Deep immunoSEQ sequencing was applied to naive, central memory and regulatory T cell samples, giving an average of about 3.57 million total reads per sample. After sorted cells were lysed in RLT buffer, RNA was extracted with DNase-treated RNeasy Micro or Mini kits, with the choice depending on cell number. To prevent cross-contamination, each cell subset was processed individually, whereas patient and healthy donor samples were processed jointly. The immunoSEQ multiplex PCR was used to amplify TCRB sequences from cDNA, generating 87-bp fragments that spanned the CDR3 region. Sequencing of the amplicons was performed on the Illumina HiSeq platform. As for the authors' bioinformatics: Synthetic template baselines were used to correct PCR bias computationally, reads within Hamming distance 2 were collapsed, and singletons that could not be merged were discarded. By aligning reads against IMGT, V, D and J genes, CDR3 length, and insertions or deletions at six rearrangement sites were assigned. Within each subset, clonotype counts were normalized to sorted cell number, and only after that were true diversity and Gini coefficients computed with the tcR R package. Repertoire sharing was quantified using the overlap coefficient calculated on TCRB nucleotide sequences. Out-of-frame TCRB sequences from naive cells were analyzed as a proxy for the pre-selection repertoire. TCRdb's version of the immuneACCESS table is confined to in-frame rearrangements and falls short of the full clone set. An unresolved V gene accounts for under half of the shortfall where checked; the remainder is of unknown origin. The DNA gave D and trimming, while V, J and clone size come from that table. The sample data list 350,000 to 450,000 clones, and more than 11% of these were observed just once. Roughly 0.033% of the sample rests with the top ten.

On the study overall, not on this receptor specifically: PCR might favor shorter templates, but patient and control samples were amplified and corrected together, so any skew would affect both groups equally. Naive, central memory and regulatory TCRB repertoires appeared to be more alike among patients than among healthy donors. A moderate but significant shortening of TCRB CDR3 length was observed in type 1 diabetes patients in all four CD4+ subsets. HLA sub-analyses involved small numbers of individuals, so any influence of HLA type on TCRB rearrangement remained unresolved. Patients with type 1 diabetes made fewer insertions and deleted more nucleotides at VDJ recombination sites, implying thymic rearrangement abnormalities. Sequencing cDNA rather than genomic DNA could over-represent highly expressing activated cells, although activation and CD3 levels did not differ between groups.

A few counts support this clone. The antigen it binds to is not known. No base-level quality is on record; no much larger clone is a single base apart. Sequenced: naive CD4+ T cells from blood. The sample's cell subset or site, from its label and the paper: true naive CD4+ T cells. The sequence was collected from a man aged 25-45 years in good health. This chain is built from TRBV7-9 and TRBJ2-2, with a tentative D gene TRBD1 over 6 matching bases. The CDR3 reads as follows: CASSQQGRDTGELFF. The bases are TGTGCCAGCAGCCAACAGGGTCGGGACACCGGGGAGCTGTTTTTT.